This T cell receptor beta chain was obtained from a study of cytomegalovirus exposure and HLA in healthy donors. General study results and limits: Many donors carried some public TCRs, although rarity characterized most TCR sequences. Accurate HLA-A and HLA-B prediction from TCR beta sequences was reported for most subjects.

A note on this clone: The antigen is undetermined.

The CDR3 is 14 residues long. Germline assignment: CDR1 SNHLY and CDR2 FYNNEI. V lost 10 bases, J lost 1 base, and 16 bases lay in between. The PCR used 60 Vbeta and 13 Jbeta primers. Data came from immunoSEQ multiplex PCR; TCRdb stores just in-frame clones and leaves some out. This table has some 190,000 clones, over 80% appearing once. The chain couples TRBV2 to TRBJ1-1; a weak D match, TRBD1 (6 bases). The receptor's source is a girl aged 5 to 17 in good health and CMV-seropositive. Sequenced input: PBMCs. CDR3 DNA sequence: TGTGCCAACTTCGCGGGGGCGGGGAACACTGAAGCTTTCTTT. Its translation: CANFAGAGNTEAFF.